The clone carrying this T cell receptor (beta chain) has more than one count but fewer than ten. The antigen is unknown. The data derive from a study of blood T cells in healthy people across ages. Regarding the study as a whole: When set beside aged donors, long-lived donors presented more naive CD4+ cells and higher diversity.

It was with a sample-barcoded 5' primer and a J-beta primer mix that a second PCR of roughly 7 to 12 cycles was run. Per sample, CDR3-containing paired-end reads numbered at least 3 million. TCRdb processed the 5' RACE reads anew with MiXCR; each CDR3 protein has one entry. The sample shows fewer than 800,000 distinct CDR3 sequences, more than 40% of them seen only once. Trimming removed 1 base from V and 2 bases from J; junction bases left unmatched: 14. The germline gives CDR1 SGHDN, CDR2 FVKESK. This CDR3 contains 18 residues. The genes are TRBV14 and TRBJ2-7, with 7 bases matching TRBD1. This receptor was taken from an older woman in good health. The sequencing input was blood. As DNA, the CDR3 is TGTGCCAGCAGCCAAGGTATTGGGCAGGGACAGAGACCCTACGAGCAGTACTTC. Its protein product is CASSQGIGQGQRPYEQYF.